These 3 T cell receptor beta chains were all obtained from the same sample, sequenced in a study of control samples from healthy donors and cancer patients. Using immunoSEQ multiplex PCR, the repertoire was profiled, and TCRdb retains in-frame clones only, with some absent. Of about 10,000 clones in the sample, approximately 91% are singletons; the top ten hold 20% to 25%. Sequenced input: PBMCs. The receptors originated from a man aged 55 to 69 with colorectal cancer.

The rearrangement uses TRBV29-1 and TRBJ2-3, with TRBD1 matching over 9 bases. Germline V gene sequence: CDR1 SQVTM, CDR2 ANQGSEA. This CDR3 has 15 residues. V was pared by 8 bases and J by 1 base, with 10 bases of the junction left unmatched. The chain's CDR3 is CSMRDRERGTDTQYF. CDR3 DNA sequence: TGCAGCATGCGGGACAGGGAACGGGGCACAGATACGCAGTATTTT.

The genes are TRBV12-5 and TRBJ2-4; 7 bases line up with TRBD1. The CDR3 spans 15 residues. The trim removed 5 bases at V and 6 bases at J, leaving 10 bases unmatched. In germline, CDR1 is LGHNT, CDR2 FRNRAP. CDR3 bases: TGTGCTAGTGGTCTTCGATTTCGGGACAGAAACATTCAGTACTTC. It yields the protein CASGLRFRDRNIQYF.

V gene TRBV7-2 combines with J gene TRBJ1-4; TRBD1 agrees at 8 bases. This CDR3 spans 15 amino acids. The V segment lost 5 bases and the J segment 13 bases; nucleotides outside the gene matches: 15. Per germline, CDR1 SGHTA and CDR2 FQGNSA. The CDR3 spells CASSERTGSFVGLFF. The CDR3 DNA follows: TGTGCCAGCAGCGAACGGACAGGGAGTTTCGTAGGACTGTTTTTT. Filled out from reference TRBV7-2 and TRBJ1-4, the complete variable domain reads GAGVSQSPSNKVTEKGKDVELRCDPISGHTALYWYRQSLGQGLEFLIYFQGNSAPDKSGLPSDRFSAERTGGSVSTLTIQRTQQEDSAVYLCASSERTGSFVGLFFGSGTQLSVL.